The source of this T cell receptor beta chain is a study of spatial heterogeneity in lung cancer. A few counts support this clonotype. Time point denoted: sample taken at primary tumor resection. The germline CDR1 and CDR2 sequences are WNHNN and SYGVQD (reference sequence). The CDR3 covers 13 residues. The V end lost 5 bases, the J end lost 8 bases, and 15 bases lay between the germline ends. The library protocol tagged each TCR cDNA with a unique molecular identifier. Using its own MiXCR run on the 5' RACE reads, TCRdb lists one record per CDR3 protein. The sample carries about 92,000 distinct CDR3 sequences, roughly 12% recorded once.

The source material was PBMCs, sampled at surgery. The chain recombines TRBV10-1 with TRBJ1-1; D may be TRBD1 (5 bases). The TCR was taken from a male donor with early-stage non-small cell lung cancer. The CDR3 coding sequence is TGCGCCAGCAGTAGACAGTGGGCCGGGGAAGCTTTCTTT. Amino acid sequence: CASSRQWAGEAFF.